The 2 T cell receptor beta chains listed next were all sequenced from one sample in a study of post-analysis software for immune sequencing data. Unique molecular identifiers were present in the TCR beta cDNA libraries. TCRdb recomputed calls from the PCR reads with MiXCR, one row per CDR3 protein. The data show hundreds of thousands of distinct CDR3 sequences, roughly 46% seen once. General observations from the study: TRBV5-6, TRBV5-1 and TRBV20-1 belonged to a set of roughly 5 TRBV segments that were more frequent in patients than controls.

The antigens of these receptors remain unknown. Sequenced: blood. Receptors originate from a girl aged 10 to 17 with multiple sclerosis.

This clonotype was recorded a few times. V and J are TRBV20-1 and TRBJ2-3; D may correspond to TRBD1 or TRBD2 (5 bases each). This CDR3 is 13 amino acids long. Germline V gene lookup returns CDR1 DFQATT and CDR2 SNEGSKA (reference sequence). With 6 bases removed from V and 1 base from J, the gap between germline ends came to 11 bases. This CDR3 is CSAGTSRTDTQYF. In DNA form, the CDR3 reads TGCAGTGCAGGGACCTCTCGCACAGATACGCAGTATTTT.

The CDR3 region is CASSLVGINEQYF. CDR3 coding DNA: TGTGCCAGCAGCTTAGTAGGAATCAACGAGCAGTACTTC. The V gene is TRBV7-9, the J gene TRBJ2-7; D is ambiguous. The CDR3 is 13 residues long. V lost 1 base, J lost 5 bases, and 9 bases lay in between. CDR1 is SEHNR, CDR2 FQNEAQ, per germline (reference sequence).